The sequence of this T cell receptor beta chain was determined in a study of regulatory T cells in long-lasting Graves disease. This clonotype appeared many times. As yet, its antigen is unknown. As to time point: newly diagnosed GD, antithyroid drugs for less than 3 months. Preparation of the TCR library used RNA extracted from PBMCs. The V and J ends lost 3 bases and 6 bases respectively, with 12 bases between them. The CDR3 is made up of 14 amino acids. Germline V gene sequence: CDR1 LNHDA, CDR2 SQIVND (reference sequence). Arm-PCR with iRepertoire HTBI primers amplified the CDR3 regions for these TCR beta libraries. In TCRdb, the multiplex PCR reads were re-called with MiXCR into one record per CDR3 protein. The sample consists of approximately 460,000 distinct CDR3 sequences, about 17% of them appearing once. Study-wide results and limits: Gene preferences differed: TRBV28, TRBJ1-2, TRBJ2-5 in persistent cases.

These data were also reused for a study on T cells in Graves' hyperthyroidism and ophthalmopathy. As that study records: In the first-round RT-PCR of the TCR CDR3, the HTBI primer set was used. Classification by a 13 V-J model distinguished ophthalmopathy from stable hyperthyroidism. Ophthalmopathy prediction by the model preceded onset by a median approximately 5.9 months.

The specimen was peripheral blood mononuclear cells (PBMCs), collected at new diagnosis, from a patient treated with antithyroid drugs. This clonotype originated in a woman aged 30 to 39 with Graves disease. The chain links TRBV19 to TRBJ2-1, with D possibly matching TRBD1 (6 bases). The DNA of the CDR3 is TGTGCCAGTAGTATTATCAGGGGAGTCAATGAGCAGTTCTTC. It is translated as CASSIIRGVNEQFF. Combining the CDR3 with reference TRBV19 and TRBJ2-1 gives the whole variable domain DGGITQSPKYLFRKEGQNVTLSCEQNLNHDAMYWYRQDPGQGLRLIYYSQIVNDFQKGDIAEGYSVSREKKESFPLTVTSAQKNPTAFYLCASSIIRGVNEQFFGPGTRLTVL.